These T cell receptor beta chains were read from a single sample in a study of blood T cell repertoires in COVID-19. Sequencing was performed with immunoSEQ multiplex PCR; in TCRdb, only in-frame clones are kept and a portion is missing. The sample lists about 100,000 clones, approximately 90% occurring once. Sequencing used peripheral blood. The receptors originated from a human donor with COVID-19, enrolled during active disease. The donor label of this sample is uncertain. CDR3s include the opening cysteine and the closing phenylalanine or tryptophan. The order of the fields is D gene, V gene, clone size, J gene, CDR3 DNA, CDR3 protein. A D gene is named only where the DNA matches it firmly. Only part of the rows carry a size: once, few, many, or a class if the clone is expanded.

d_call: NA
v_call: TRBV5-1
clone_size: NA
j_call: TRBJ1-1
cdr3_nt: TGCGCCAGCAGCAGAGGGGACACCTACGGAGCTGAAGCTTTCTTT
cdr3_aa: CASSRGDTYGAEAFF

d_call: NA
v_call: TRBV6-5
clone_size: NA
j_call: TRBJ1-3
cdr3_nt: TGTGCCAGCAGTTACCGAGGACAGATCTCTGGAAACACCATATATTTT
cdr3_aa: CASSYRGQISGNTIYF

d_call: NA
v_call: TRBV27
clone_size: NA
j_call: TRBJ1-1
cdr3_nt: TGTGCCAGCAGTTTCTCAGGGTATCTCACTGAAGCTTTCTTT
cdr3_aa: CASSFSGYLTEAFF

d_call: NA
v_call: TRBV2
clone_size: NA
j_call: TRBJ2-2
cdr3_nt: TGTGCCAGCAGTGGACTCGGGGAGCTGTTTTTT
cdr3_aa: CASSGLGELFF

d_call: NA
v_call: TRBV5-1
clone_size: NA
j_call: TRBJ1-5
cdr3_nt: TGCGCCAGCAGCTTGGATGGGACTGGGAATCAGCCCCAGCATTTT
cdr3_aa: CASSLDGTGNQPQHF

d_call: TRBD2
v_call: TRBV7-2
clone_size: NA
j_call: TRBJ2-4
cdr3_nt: TGTGCCAGCAGATCTAGCGGGGGAAAAAACATTCAGTACTTC
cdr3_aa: CASRSSGGKNIQYF

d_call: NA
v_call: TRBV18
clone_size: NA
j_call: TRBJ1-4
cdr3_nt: TGTGCCAGCTCACCACCGGGCCAGTTCGGTGAAAAACTGTTTTTT
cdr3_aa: CASSPPGQFGEKLFF

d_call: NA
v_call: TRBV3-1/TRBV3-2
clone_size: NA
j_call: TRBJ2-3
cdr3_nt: TGTGCCAGCAGCCAAGACCCCCCGATCCTGGGCGGGGTAGATACGCAGTATTTT
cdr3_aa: CASSQDPPILGGVDTQYF

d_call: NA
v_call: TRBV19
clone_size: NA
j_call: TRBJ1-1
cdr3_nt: TGTGCCGTAAACAGGGAATTGGGCACTGAAGCTTTCTTT
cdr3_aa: CAVNRELGTEAFF

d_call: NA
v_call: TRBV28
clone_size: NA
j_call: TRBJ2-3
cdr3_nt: TGTGCCAGCAGTTTAACGCGGGGGCGGACTCATACGCAGTATTTT
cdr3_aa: CASSLTRGRTHTQYF

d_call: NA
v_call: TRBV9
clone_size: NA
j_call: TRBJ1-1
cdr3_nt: TGTGCCAGCAGCGTAGAATGGTCGGGGAGTGCAGCTTTCTTT
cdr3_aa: CASSVEWSGSAAFF

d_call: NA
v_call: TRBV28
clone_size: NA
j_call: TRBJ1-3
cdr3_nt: TGTGCCAGCAGTCCCATCCCGCGACAGTCTGTTCTCTCTGGAAACACCATATATTTT
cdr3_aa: CASSPIPRQSVLSGNTIYF

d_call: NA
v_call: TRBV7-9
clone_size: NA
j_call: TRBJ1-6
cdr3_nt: TGTGCCAGCAGACCCGGTTCGGTAGAAGACTATAATTCACCCCTCCACTTT
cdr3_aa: CASRPGSVEDYNSPLHF

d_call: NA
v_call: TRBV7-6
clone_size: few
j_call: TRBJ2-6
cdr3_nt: TGTGCCAGCAGCTTAGGCCAGGCTGGGGCCAACGTCCTGACTTTC
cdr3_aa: CASSLGQAGANVLTF

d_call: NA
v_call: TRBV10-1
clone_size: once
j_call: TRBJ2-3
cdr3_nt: TGCGCCAGCAGTGAGTCTTCTAGTCGTGATACGCAGTATTTT
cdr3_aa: CASSESSSRDTQYF

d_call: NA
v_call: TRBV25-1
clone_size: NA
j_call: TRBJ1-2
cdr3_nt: TGTGCCAGCAGTGTCGGGGGTTCTGGCTACACCTTC
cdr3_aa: CASSVGGSGYTF

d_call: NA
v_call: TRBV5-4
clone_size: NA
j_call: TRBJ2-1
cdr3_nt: TGTGCCAGCAGCCCGAATGACTTGTACAATGAGCAGTTCTTC
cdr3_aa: CASSPNDLYNEQFF

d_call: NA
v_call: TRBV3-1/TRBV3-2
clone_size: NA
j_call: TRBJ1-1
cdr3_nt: TGTGCCAGCAGCTTCGGGGACACTGAAGCTTTCTTT
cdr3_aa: CASSFGDTEAFF

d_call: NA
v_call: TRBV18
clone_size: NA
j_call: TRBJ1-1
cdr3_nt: TGTGCCAGCTCACCAGAAATCAAGGGAGACACTGAAGCTTTCTTT
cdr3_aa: CASSPEIKGDTEAFF

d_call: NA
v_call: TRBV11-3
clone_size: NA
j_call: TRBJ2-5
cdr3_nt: TGTGCCAGCAGCTTAGATGGAGCCGGGGAAGAGACCCAGTACTTC
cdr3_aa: CASSLDGAGEETQYF

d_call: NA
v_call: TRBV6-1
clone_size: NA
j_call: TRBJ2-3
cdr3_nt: TGTGCCAGCAGTGAAGTCGTCACAGATACGCAGTATTTT
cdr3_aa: CASSEVVTDTQYF

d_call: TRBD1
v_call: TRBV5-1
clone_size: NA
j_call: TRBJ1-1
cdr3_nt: TGCGCCAGCAGCGGGACAGGGTTGAACACTGAAGCTTTCTTT
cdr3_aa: CASSGTGLNTEAFF